This T cell receptor beta chain emerged from a study of early T cells in non-severe SARS-CoV-2 infection (dated by TCRdb to the early 2020s). A note on the overall study: TCR sequencing used bulk RNA from unsorted whole blood, so alpha and beta chains could not be paired. Study-wide conclusions, independent of this receptor: Matching against VDJdb was skewed toward anti-spike CD8 responses, likely underestimated virus-specific expansions, and missed private and CD4 specificities.

A case-control design nested within a healthcare worker cohort in London, UK, was used, with weekly nasopharyngeal swab PCR tests and blood sampling performed. Between 23 and 31 March 2020, the week of the UK lockdown, healthcare workers were enrolled and then followed up weekly for as long as 16 weeks. The method was 5' RACE. For sequencing, a NextSeq 500 was employed. To correct for sequencing error and PCR bias, the TCR library protocol tagged individual cDNA molecules with unique molecular identifiers. Both TCR alpha and beta chains were sequenced, and tight co-correlation was observed between alpha and beta sequence abundances in each sample. Turning to the authors' computational methods: Decombinator V4 was used to annotate TCR sequences for V gene, J gene and CDR3. TCRs were defined as expanded if a significant change between any two time points was detected under a Poisson model with p below 0.0001. Abundances of TCRs were expressed as counts per million after normalisation to the total number of TCRs sequenced in each sample. MAIT TCRs were defined by TRAV1-2 paired with TRAJ12, TRAJ20 or TRAJ33, and iNKT TCRs by TRAV10 paired with TRAJ18. VDJdb, accessed 1 November 2021, was searched for CMV, EBV and SARS-CoV-2 annotated TCRs, with TCRs annotated for multiple antigens excluded. Using fastp trimming at Q25 and MiXCR clonotype assembly, TCRdb reanalyzed the public sequencing data and kept in-frame beta chains. Rows matching on CDR3 protein sequence are summarized as one entry with the most common DNA and genes. The V and J calls here are based on TCRdb, not the publication. In this sample the table shows tens of thousands of distinct CDR3 sequences, approximately 13% of which occur a single time. The ten biggest clones cover over 6.5% of the sample.

In regard to this clonotype: This receptor's antigen is unknown. Base-call qualities are not available, and no considerably larger clone is one nucleotide away.

CDR1 and CDR2, per the germline V gene, are MNHEY and SVGAGI. V has 6 bases trimmed and J has 6 bases trimmed; junction bases matching no gene number 16. The CDR3 covers 17 residues, taking in both the cysteine and the phenylalanine. Only the CDR3 DNA stays, 51 bases, in frame from base 1. Rearrangement joined TRBV6-5 to TRBJ2-1, with TRBD2 matching 8 junction bases. The sequence came from an adult who was a healthcare worker with PCR-confirmed SARS-CoV-2 infection or an uninfected control (not recorded which). Material for sequencing was whole blood. The bases are TGTGCCAGCAGAGAACTCTCGGGGACTAGAATCTTCAATGAGCAGTTCTTC. This is translated as CASRELSGTRIFNEQFF.